This is a list of T cell receptor beta chains from one sample in a study of regulatory T cells in long-lasting Graves disease. Each CDR3 protein gets one entry after TCRdb re-called the multiplex PCR reads with MiXCR. The sample has about half a million distinct CDR3 sequences; approximately 22% are singletons. Sequenced material: peripheral blood mononuclear cells (PBMCs), taken when the disease was refractory, from a patient treated with antithyroid drugs. Receptors were obtained from a female donor with Graves disease. Both conserved end residues are part of each CDR3. A D gene is named only where the DNA matches it firmly. The size of a clone is reported for some rows only, either as once, few or many, or as a class for expanded clones.

-	many	TRBV28	TRBJ2-7	CASTPFEDGGPYEQYF	TGTGCCAGCACCCCATTTGAAGACGGAGGGCCCTACGAGCAGTACTTC
-	few	TRBV30	TRBJ1-6	CAWSVLENSPLHF	TGTGCCTGGAGTGTACTAGAGAATTCACCCCTCCACTTT
TRBD1	many	TRBV12-3/TRBV12-4	TRBJ1-2	CASSFRTGYGYTF	TGTGCCAGCAGTTTTCGGACAGGATATGGCTACACCTTC
-	many	TRBV7-2	TRBJ2-7	CASTQDTYEQYF	TGTGCCAGCACACAGGACACCTACGAGCAGTACTTC
-	many	TRBV28	TRBJ2-7	CASRDRLGGSYEQYF	TGTGCCAGCAGAGACAGGTTAGGGGGCTCCTACGAGCAGTACTTC
-	-	TRBV24-1	TRBJ1-1	CATSDRSYTEAFF	TGTGCCACCAGTGATAGGAGTTACACTGAAGCTTTCTTT
TRBD1	-	TRBV30	TRBJ1-2	CAWTPDRGDYGYTF	TGTGCCTGGACCCCGGACAGGGGGGACTATGGCTACACCTTC
TRBD1	many	TRBV7-2	TRBJ2-7	CASSPNLGTGPYEQYF	TGTGCCAGCAGCCCCAATCTCGGGACAGGCCCCTACGAGCAGTACTTC
-	few	TRBV6-1	TRBJ2-2	CASIAGTSEGTGELFF	TGTGCCAGCATTGCTGGGACCTCTGAGGGCACCGGGGAGCTGTTTTTT
-	many	TRBV12-3/TRBV12-4	TRBJ1-6	CASSDDHTEEGSYNSPLHF	TGTGCCAGCAGCGACGACCATACCGAGGAGGGTTCCTATAATTCACCCCTCCACTTT
-	few	TRBV19	TRBJ1-2	CASSIPQGGFYGYTF	TGTGCCAGTAGTATCCCACAGGGAGGATTCTATGGCTACACCTTC
TRBD1	-	TRBV27	TRBJ2-7	CASTPGQGGLSYEQYF	TGTGCCAGCACCCCGGGACAGGGTGGACTTTCCTACGAGCAGTACTTC
-	-	TRBV18	TRBJ2-5	CASSPPQGETQYF	TGTGCCAGCTCACCACCCCAGGGCGAGACCCAGTACTTC
TRBD1	-	TRBV4-1	TRBJ1-1	CASSRLTGGTEAFF	TGCGCCAGCAGCCGACTGACAGGGGGCACTGAAGCTTTCTTT
TRBD1	few	TRBV12-5	TRBJ1-3	CASGFRTGFTGNTIYF	TGTGCTAGTGGTTTTCGGACAGGCTTTACTGGAAACACCATATATTTT
-	many	TRBV28	TRBJ2-7	CASSLMWHFYEQYF	TGTGCCAGCAGCCTAATGTGGCACTTCTACGAGCAGTACTTC
-	-	TRBV13	TRBJ2-3	CASSDSLRGVSTDTQYF	TGTGCCAGCAGCGACTCCCTTCGAGGGGTTAGCACAGATACGCAGTATTTT
TRBD2	-	TRBV7-2	TRBJ2-1	CASSLVLPGLAGGPSANEQFF	TGTGCCAGCAGCTTAGTGCTACCGGGACTAGCGGGAGGGCCGAGTGCCAATGAGCAGTTCTTC
-	few	TRBV30	TRBJ1-2	CAWSVYREGYTF	TGTGCCTGGAGTGTATATAGGGAAGGCTACACCTTC
-	-	TRBV18	TRBJ2-7	CASSPGDGHEQYF	TGTGCCAGCTCACCAGGGGATGGGCACGAGCAGTACTTC
-	few	TRBV12-3/TRBV12-4	TRBJ1-2	CASSFPRNGCTF	TGTGCCAGCAGTTTCCCCCGGAATGGCTGCACCTTC
-	many	TRBV29-1	TRBJ1-1	CSVSGNTEAFF	TGCAGCGTGTCCGGGAACACTGAAGCTTTCTTT
TRBD2	many	TRBV6-1	TRBJ2-4	CASTTAGTSGVGNIQYF	TGTGCCAGCACCACAGCCGGGACTAGCGGGGTAGGAAACATTCAGTACTTC
-	many	TRBV6-1	TRBJ1-2	CASMTDPYGYTF	TGTGCCAGCATGACAGACCCCTATGGCTACACCTTC
-	many	TRBV12-3/TRBV12-4	TRBJ2-2	CASSPNPFGARNTGELFF	TGTGCCAGCAGCCCTAACCCCTTCGGGGCCAGGAACACCGGGGAGCTGTTTTTT
-	-	TRBV19	TRBJ1-5	CASSQIIDSGGFSNQPQHF	TGTGCCAGTAGTCAAATAATCGACAGCGGGGGTTTTAGCAATCAGCCCCAGCATTTT
-	-	TRBV20-1	TRBJ1-5	CSARTWGGGNQPQHF	TGCAGTGCTAGAACTTGGGGGGGAGGCAATCAGCCCCAGCATTTT
-	few	TRBV6-2/TRBV6-3	TRBJ1-5	CASSYLRDNQPQHF	TGTGCCAGCAGTTACCTCAGGGACAATCAGCCCCAGCATTTT
-	many	TRBV20-1	TRBJ2-7	CSARDLSAYEQYF	TGCAGTGCTAGAGATCTATCAGCCTACGAGCAGTACTTC
TRBD1	-	TRBV7-9	TRBJ2-5	CASSSKRPGQTLQETQYF	TGTGCCAGCAGCTCGAAACGGCCGGGACAGACCCTGCAAGAGACCCAGTACTTC
-	-	TRBV5-1	TRBJ2-2	CASSLILPSNTGELFF	TGCGCCAGCAGCTTGATATTACCGTCGAACACCGGGGAGCTGTTTTTT
TRBD1	-	TRBV5-1	TRBJ2-7	CASGQGAEEQYF	TGCGCCAGCGGACAGGGGGCGGAGGAGCAGTACTTC
-	many	TRBV2	TRBJ1-1	CASSERSPPGAEAFF	TGTGCCAGCAGTGAAAGGTCGCCGCCGGGCGCTGAAGCTTTCTTT
-	-	TRBV7-9	TRBJ2-7	CASSLDSNSYEQYF	TGTGCCAGCAGTCTTGACAGCAACTCCTACGAGCAGTACTTC
-	many	TRBV11-2	TRBJ2-2	CASSLAGLTGELFF	TGTGCCAGCAGCTTAGCAGGACTCACCGGGGAGCTGTTTTTT
-	-	TRBV3-1	TRBJ2-5	CASSHDGTFQETQYF	TGTGCCAGCAGCCACGATGGGACATTCCAAGAGACCCAGTACTTC
-	-	TRBV19	TRBJ1-5	CASMDWDQPQHF	TGTGCCAGCATGGATTGGGATCAGCCCCAGCATTTT
-	-	TRBV9	TRBJ1-2	CASSPRRSNYGYTF	TGTGCCAGCAGCCCAAGGCGAAGTAACTATGGCTACACCTTC
-	-	TRBV30	TRBJ1-5	CAWSVMENQPQHF	TGTGCCTGGAGTGTTATGGAAAATCAGCCCCAGCATTTT
TRBD2	many	TRBV28	TRBJ2-2	CASRADSGAGFGELFF	TGTGCCAGCAGAGCCGACAGCGGGGCGGGGTTCGGGGAGCTGTTTTTT
TRBD1	-	TRBV19	TRBJ1-4	CASSRQGAGDEKLFF	TGTGCCAGTAGCCGACAGGGGGCAGGGGATGAAAAACTGTTTTTT
TRBD1	few	TRBV11-2	TRBJ2-7	CASRPTGDKSYEQYF	TGTGCCAGCAGACCTACAGGGGATAAATCCTACGAGCAGTACTTC
TRBD1	-	TRBV6-2/TRBV6-3	TRBJ2-2	CASSLQGNAGELFF	TGTGCCAGCAGTTTACAGGGGAACGCCGGGGAGCTGTTTTTT
-	many	TRBV12-3/TRBV12-4	TRBJ2-5	CASSSYQLRGETQYF	TGTGCCAGCAGTTCATACCAACTCAGGGGTGAGACCCAGTACTTC
TRBD2	many	TRBV2	TRBJ2-7	CASSGVAAGTNYEQYF	TGTGCCAGCAGTGGGGTTGCAGCGGGGACCAACTACGAGCAGTACTTC
TRBD1	-	TRBV19	TRBJ1-3	CASRDRGPGNTIYF	TGTGCCAGTAGGGACAGGGGGCCTGGAAACACCATATATTTT
-	-	TRBV20-1	TRBJ1-1	CSARAVRNTEAFF	TGCAGTGCTAGAGCAGTACGAAACACTGAAGCTTTCTTT
-	many	TRBV11-2	TRBJ1-5	CASSPTQPQHF	TGTGCCAGCAGCCCCACTCAGCCCCAGCATTTT
TRBD1	few	TRBV27	TRBJ1-6	CASSQPGQGNSPLHF	TGTGCCAGCAGCCAACCGGGACAGGGGAATTCACCCCTCCACTTT
-	many	TRBV28	TRBJ1-4	CASSMSIVGEKLFF	TGTGCCAGCAGCATGAGTATAGTCGGAGAAAAACTGTTTTTT
TRBD2	-	TRBV15	TRBJ2-7	CATSPLAGGYEQYF	TGTGCCACCAGCCCACTAGCGGGGGGCTACGAGCAGTACTTC